This T cell receptor beta chain appears in the sequencing data of a study of Ad26.COV2.S vaccination and SARS-CoV-2 variants. In the study overall: Participant was drawn from the COV1001 Ad26.COV2.S trial arm. In the study, Ad26.COV2.S was injected intramuscularly once, or twice 56 days apart.

This CDR3 has 18 residues. Per germline, CDR1 SGHRS and CDR2 YFSETQ. V was clipped by 4 bases and J by 8 bases; unmatched bases: 13. Treatment of the sample: about 20 received Ad26.COV2.S at low or high dose, single or two shots; several received placebo; per-sample allocation not given. The study sampled participants on day 63 after the first vaccine or placebo injection. Measured with immunoSEQ multiplex PCR; TCRdb has only the in-frame clones, and not every one. The profile shows about 410,000 clones, about nine tenths of them singletons. Sequences were derived from peripheral blood, sampled in a trial of Ad26.COV2.S vaccine versus placebo. The V and J genes are TRBV5-1 and TRBJ2-1; 15 bases match TRBD2. The source of this sequence is a person between 18 and 65 years old who received the Ad26.COV2.S COVID-19 vaccine or a placebo. The CDR3 reads CASSATGTSGRNGYEQFF. The DNA for the CDR3 is TGCGCCAGCAGCGCCACCGGGACTAGCGGGAGGAATGGGTATGAGCAGTTCTTC.